The next 5 T cell receptor beta chains were all read from a single sample in a study of CD8 T cells in Susac syndrome. Reverse transcription used about 0.45 to 1 ug RNA and random hexamers. Each CDR3 protein is one row after TCRdb ran MiXCR on the immunoSEQ multiplex PCR reads. The sample holds 84,000 or so distinct CDR3 sequences, over 85% seen once. What was sequenced was CD8+ T cells from PBMCs. The receptors come from a human donor with Susac syndrome.

This clonotype was recorded only once. The J gene is TRBJ2-1, the V gene TRBV12-3 or TRBV12-4; 11 bases map to TRBD2. The V segment lost 6 bases and the J segment 3 bases; nucleotides outside the gene matches: 4. The CDR3 covers 15 residues. The CDR3 DNA sequence: TGTGCCAGCAGCTTACTAGCGGGAGACTACAATGAGCAGTTCTTC. It encodes CASSLLAGDYNEQFF.

The rearrangement joins TRBV3-1 to TRBJ1-2, with D maybe TRBD1 (5 bases). This CDR3 has 14 amino acids. Trimming stripped 4 bases from V and 4 bases from J, with 13 bases between. Germline assignment: CDR1 LGHDT and CDR2 YNNKEL (reference sequence). The CDR3 nucleotides are TGTGCCAGCAGCCGGGGGGAGCTTGGCTATGGCTACACCTTC. Its protein is CASSRGELGYGYTF.

The chain links TRBV12-3 or TRBV12-4 to TRBJ1-5; maybe TRBD1 (6 bases). Trimming cost V 2 bases and J 6 bases, with 14 bases left between them. The CDR3 has 15 amino acids. The CDR3 loop is CASSLSAPGAQPQHF. The CDR3 region has the DNA TGTGCCAGCAGTTTATCGGCTCCGGGGGCTCAGCCCCAGCATTTT.

The genes are TRBV28 and TRBJ2-1; 7 bases match TRBD2. From germline, CDR1 is MDHEN and CDR2 SYDVKM. The CDR3 has 13 amino acids. Losses at the gene ends were 6 bases for V and 7 bases for J; bases not matched to a gene: 6. CDR3 protein: CASRGSGVNEQFF. The CDR3 region has the DNA TGTGCCAGCAGGGGGAGCGGGGTTAATGAGCAGTTCTTC.

Here the CDR3 DNA reads TGTGCCAGCAGTTACTTGAGCTCCTACAATGAGCAGTTCTTC. Protein product: CASSYLSSYNEQFF. This sequence joins TRBV6-5 and TRBJ2-1; D remains unclear. Germline V gene data show CDR1 as MNHEY and CDR2 as SVGAGI. V was shortened by 1 base and J by 0 bases, with 4 bases between the two germline ends. The CDR3 totals 14 residues.